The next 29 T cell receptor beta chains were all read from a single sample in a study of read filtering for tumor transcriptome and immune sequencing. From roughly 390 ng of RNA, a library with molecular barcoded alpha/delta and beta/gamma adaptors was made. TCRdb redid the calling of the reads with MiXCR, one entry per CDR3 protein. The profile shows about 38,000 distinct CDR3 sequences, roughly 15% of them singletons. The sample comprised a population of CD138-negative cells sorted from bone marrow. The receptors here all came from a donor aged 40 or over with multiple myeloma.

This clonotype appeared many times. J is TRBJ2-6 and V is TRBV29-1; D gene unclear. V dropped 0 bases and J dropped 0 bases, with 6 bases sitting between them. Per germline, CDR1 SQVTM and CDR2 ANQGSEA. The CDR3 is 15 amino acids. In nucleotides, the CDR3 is TGCAGCGTTGAAGACAATAACTCTGGGGCCAACGTCCTGACTTTC. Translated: CSVEDNNSGANVLTF.

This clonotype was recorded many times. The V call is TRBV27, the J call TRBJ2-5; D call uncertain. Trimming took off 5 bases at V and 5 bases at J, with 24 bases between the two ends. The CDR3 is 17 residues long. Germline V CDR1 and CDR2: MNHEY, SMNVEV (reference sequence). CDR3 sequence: CASSPLRARGRAETQYF. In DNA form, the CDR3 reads TGTGCCAGCAGTCCCCTCAGAGCGCGCGGTCGGGCCGAGACCCAGTACTTC.

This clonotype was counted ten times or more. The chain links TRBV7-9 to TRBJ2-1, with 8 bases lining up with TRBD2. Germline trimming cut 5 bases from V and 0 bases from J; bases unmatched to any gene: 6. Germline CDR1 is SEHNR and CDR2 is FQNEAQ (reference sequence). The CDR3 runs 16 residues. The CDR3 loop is CASSGSGTRSYNEQFF. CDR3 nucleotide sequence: TGTGCCAGCAGCGGTAGCGGGACGCGCTCCTACAATGAGCAGTTCTTC.

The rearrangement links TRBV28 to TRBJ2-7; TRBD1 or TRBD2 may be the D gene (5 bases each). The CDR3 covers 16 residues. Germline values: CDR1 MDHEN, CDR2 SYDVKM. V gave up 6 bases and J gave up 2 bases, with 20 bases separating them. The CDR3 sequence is CASSQSPGTSTYEQYF. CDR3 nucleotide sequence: TGTGCCAGCAGCCAATCACCCGGGACCAGTACCTACGAGCAGTACTTC.

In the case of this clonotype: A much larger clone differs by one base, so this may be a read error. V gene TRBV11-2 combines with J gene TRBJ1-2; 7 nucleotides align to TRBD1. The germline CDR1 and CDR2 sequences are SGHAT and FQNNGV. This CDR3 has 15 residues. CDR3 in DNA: TGTGCCAGCAGCCCACGGACAGGTTCTAACTATGGCCACACCTTC. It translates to CASSPRTGSNYGHTF. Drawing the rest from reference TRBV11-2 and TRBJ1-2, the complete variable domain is EAGVAQSPRYKIIEKRQSVAFWCNPISGHATLYWYQQILGQGPKLLIQFQNNGVVDDSQLPKDRFSAERLKGVDSTLKIQPAKLEDSAVYLCASSPRTGSNYGHTFGSGTRLTVV.

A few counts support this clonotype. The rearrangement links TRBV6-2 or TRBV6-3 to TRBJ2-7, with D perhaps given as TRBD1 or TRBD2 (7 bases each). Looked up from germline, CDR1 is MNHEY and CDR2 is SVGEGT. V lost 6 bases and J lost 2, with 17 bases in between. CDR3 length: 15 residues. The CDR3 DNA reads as TGTGCCAGCAGCCCCCAGGGAGGGGGCACCTACGAGCAGTACTTC. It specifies CASSPQGGGTYEQYF.

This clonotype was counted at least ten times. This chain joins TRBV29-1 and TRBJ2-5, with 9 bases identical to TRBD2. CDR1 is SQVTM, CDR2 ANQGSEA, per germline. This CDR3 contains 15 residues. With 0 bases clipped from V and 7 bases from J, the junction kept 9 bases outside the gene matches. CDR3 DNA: TGCAGCGTTGAAGATCTTCAGGGACTAGCATTGACCCAGTACTTC. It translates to CSVEDLQGLALTQYF.

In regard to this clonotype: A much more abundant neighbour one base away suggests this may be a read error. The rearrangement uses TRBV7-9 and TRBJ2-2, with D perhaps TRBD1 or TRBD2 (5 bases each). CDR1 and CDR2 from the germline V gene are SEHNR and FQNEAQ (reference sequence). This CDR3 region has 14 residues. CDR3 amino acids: CASSLQGFTGEPFF. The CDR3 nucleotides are TGTGCCAGCAGCCTCCAGGGTTTCACCGGGGAGCCGTTTTTT.

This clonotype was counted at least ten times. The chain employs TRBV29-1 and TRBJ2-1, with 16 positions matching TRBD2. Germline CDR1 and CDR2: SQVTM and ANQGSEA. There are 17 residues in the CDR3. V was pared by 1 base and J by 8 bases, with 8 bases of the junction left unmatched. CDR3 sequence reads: CSVEGRGTSGREYEQFF. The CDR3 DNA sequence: TGCAGCGTTGAAGGCAGGGGGACTAGCGGGAGGGAGTATGAGCAGTTCTTC.

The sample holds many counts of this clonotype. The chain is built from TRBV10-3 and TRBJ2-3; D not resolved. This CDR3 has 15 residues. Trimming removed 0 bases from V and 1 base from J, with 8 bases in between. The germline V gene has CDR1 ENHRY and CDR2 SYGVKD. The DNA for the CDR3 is TGTGCCATCAGTGAGTCGTTTACCGGCACAGATACGCAGTATTTT. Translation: CAISESFTGTDTQYF.

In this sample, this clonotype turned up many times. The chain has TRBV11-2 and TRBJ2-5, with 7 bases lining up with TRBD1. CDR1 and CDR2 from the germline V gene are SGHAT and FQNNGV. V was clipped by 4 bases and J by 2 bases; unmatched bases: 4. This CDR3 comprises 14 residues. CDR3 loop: CASSYRGIQETQYF. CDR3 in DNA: TGTGCCAGCAGCTACAGGGGAATACAAGAGACCCAGTACTTC.

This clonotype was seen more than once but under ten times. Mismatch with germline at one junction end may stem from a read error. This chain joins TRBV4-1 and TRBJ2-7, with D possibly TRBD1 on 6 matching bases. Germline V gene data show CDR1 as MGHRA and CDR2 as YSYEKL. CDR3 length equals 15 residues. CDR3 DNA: TGCGCCAGCAGCCAAGGCCGGGACACTAGTGACGAGCGGTACTTC. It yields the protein CASSQGRDTSDERYF.

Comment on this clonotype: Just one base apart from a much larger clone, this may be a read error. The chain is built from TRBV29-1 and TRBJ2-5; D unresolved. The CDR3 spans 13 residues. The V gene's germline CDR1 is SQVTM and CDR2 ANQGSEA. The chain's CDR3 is CSAEEGRQETQYF. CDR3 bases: TGCAGCGCTGAAGAAGGACGTCAAGAGACCCAGTACTTC.

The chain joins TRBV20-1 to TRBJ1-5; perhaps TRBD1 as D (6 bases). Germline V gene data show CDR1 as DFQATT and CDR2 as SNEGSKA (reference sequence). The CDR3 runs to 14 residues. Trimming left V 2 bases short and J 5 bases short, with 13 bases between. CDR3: CSARKWDTDQPQHF. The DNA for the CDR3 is TGCAGTGCTAGAAAATGGGACACAGATCAGCCCCAGCATTTT.

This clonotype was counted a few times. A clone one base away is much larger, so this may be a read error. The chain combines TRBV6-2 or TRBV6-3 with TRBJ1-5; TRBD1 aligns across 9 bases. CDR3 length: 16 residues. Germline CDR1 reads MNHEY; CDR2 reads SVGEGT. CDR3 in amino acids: CVSSYDRGNSNQPQHF. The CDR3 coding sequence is TGTGTCAGCAGTTACGACAGGGGGAATAGCAATCAGCCCCAGCATTTT.

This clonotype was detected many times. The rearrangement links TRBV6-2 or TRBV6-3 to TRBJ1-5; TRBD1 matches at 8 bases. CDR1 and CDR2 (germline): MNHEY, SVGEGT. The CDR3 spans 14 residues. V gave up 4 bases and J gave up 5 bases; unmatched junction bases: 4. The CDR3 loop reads CASSWTGLDQPQHF. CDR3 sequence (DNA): TGTGCCAGCAGTTGGACAGGGTTGGATCAGCCCCAGCATTTT.

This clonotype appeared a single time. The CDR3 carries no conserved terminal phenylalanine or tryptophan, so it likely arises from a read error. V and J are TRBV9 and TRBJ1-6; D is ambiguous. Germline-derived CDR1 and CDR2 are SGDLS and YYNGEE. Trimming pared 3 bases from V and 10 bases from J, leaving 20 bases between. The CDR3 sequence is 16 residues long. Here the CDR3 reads CASSAVGSPRESPLHL. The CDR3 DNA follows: TGTGCCAGCAGCGCAGTTGGGTCCCCACGGGAGTCACCCCTCCACCTT.

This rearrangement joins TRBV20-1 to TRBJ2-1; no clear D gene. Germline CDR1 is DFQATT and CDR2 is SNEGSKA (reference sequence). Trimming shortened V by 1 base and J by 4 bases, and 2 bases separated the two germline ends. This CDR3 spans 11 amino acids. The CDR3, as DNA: TGCAGTGCTAGAGGATACAATGAGCAGTTCTTC. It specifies CSARGYNEQFF.

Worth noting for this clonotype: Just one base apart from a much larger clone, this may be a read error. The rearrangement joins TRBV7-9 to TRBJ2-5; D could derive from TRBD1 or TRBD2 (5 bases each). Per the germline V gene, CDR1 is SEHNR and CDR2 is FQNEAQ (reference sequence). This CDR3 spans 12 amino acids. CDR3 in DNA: TGTGCCAGCAGCCCAACTATGGGGACCCAGTGCTTC. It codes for CASSPTMGTQCF.

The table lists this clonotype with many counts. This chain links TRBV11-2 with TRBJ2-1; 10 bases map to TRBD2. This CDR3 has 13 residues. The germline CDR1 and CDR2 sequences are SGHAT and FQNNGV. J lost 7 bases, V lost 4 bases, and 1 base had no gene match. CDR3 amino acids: CASSSGLANEQFF. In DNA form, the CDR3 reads TGTGCCAGCAGCTCGGGACTAGCGAATGAGCAGTTCTTC.

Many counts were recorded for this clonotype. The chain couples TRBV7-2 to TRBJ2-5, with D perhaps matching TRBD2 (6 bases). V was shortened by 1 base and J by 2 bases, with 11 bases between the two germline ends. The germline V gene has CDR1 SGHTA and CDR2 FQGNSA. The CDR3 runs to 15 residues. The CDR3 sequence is CASSLVSGVQETQYF. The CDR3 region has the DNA TGTGCCAGCAGCTTAGTATCGGGGGTTCAAGAGACCCAGTACTTC.

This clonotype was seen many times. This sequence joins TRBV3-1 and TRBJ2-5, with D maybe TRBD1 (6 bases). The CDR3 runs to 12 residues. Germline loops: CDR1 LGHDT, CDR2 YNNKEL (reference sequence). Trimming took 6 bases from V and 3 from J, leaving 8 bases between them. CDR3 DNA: TGTGCCAGCAGACAGGGAAAAGAGACCCAGTACTTC. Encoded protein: CASRQGKETQYF.

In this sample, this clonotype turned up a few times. The CDR3 here is CASSKITGTGNTGELFF. The CDR3 nucleotides read TGTGCCAGCAGTAAAATTACCGGGACAGGGAACACCGGGGAGCTGTTTTTT. The rearrangement links TRBV6-5 to TRBJ2-2, with 8 bases matching TRBD1. The length of the CDR3 is 17 residues. Germline lookup yields CDR1 MNHEY and CDR2 SVGAGI. V gave up 5 bases and J gave up 1 base; unmatched junction bases: 9.

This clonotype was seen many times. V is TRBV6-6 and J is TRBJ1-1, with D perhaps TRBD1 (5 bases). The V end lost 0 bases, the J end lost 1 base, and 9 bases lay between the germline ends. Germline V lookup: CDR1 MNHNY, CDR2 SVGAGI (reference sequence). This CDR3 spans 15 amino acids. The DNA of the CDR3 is TGTGCCAGCAGTTACTCTTCTCAGGGGAACACTGAAGCTTTCTTT. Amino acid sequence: CASSYSSQGNTEAFF.

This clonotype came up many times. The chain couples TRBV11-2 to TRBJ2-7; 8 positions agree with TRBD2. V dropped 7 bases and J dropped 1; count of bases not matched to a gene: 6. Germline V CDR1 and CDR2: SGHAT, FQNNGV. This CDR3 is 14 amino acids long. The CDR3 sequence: CASNAAGESYEQYF. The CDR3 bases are TGTGCCAGCAACGCAGCGGGAGAATCCTACGAGCAGTACTTC.

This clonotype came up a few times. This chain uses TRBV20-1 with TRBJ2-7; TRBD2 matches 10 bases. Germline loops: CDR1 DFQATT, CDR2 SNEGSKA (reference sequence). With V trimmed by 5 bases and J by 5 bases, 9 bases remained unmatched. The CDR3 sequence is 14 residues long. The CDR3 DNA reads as TGCAGTGCTGCCCTTCTAGCGGGAGTCCACGAGCAGTACTTC. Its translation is CSAALLAGVHEQYF.

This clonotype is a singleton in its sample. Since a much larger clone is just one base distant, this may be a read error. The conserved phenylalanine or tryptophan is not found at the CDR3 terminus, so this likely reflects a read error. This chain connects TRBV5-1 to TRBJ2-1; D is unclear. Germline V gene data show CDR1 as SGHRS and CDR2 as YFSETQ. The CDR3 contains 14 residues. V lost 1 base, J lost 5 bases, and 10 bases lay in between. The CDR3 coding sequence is TGCGCCAGCAGCTTGAAAGAGACCCACAATGAGCAGTTCATC. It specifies CASSLKETHNEQFI.

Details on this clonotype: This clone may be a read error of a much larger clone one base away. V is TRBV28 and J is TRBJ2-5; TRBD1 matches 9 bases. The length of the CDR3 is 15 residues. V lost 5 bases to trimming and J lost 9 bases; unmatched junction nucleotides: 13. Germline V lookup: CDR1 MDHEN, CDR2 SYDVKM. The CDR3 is CASSRRTGAREAQYF. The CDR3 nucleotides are TGTGCCAGCAGTCGAAGGACAGGGGCGAGGGAGGCCCAGTACTTC.

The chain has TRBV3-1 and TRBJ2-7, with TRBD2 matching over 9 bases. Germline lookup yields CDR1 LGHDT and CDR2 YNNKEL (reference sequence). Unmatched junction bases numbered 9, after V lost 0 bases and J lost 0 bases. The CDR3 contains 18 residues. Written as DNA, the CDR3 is TGTGCCAGCAGCCAAGATCCTAGCGGGGTAAGGAGCTCCTACGAGCAGTACTTC. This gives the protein CASSQDPSGVRSSYEQYF.